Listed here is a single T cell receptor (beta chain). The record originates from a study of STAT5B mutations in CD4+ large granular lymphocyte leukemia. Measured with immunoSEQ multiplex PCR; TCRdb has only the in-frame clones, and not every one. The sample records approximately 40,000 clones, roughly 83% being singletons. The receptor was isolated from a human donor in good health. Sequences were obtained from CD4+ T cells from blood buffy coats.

CDR3 sequence reads: CASSDGVLKTQYF. CDR3 sequence (DNA): TGTGCCAGTAGTGACGGGGTTTTAAAGACCCAGTACTTC. The chain links TRBV19 to TRBJ2-5; TRBD2 is a possible D gene (5 bases). The V end lost 5 bases, the J end lost 6 bases, and 13 bases lay between the germline ends. Looked up from germline, CDR1 is LNHDA and CDR2 is SQIVND (reference sequence). This CDR3 has 13 amino acids.